This T cell receptor (beta chain) came from a study of cytotoxic CD8 clonotypes in ibrutinib-treated CLL. Looking at the study overall: Partial responses numbered roughly 25 and complete responses 2; after a median around 70 months, 14 stayed remitted and roughly twelve progressed.

Study results and limitations: Samples were collected at differing times from sustained-remission and progressing patients.

Investigators sought sequencing depths of between 1 in 200,000 and 1 in 1 million T cells. Clones were read by immunoSEQ multiplex PCR, and TCRdb kept only the in-frame ones, dropping some. The table lists about 80,000 clones, roughly 83% of them singletons. With regard to this clone: Its specificity is not known.

The starting material was PBMCs, obtained after 12 months of ibrutinib treatment. The sequence was collected from a human donor with chronic lymphocytic leukemia.

The CDR3 reads CASRAPTSGRDEQYF. The CDR3 DNA reads as TGTGCCAGCAGGGCACCGACTAGCGGGAGAGACGAGCAGTACTTC. The rearrangement joins TRBV6-5 to TRBJ2-7; 12 bases line up with TRBD2. This CDR3 has 15 amino acids. Germline V gene data show CDR1 as MNHEY and CDR2 as SVGAGI. J gave up 5 bases and V 6 bases, and 8 bases lay outside the gene matches.